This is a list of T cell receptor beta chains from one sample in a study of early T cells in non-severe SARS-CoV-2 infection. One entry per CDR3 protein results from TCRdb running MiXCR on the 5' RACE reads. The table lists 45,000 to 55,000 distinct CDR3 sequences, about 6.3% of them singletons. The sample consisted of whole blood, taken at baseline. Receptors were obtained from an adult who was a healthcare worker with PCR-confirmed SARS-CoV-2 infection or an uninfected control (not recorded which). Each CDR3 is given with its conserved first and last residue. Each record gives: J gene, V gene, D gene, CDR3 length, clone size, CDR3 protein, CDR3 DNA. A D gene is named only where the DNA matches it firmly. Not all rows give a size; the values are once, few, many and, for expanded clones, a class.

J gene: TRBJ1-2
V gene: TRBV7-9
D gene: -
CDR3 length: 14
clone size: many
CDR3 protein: CASSRGGTSYGYTF
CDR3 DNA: TGTGCCAGCAGCCGGGGCGGGACGAGCTATGGCTACACCTTC

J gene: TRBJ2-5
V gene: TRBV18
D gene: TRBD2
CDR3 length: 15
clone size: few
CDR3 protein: CASSPTGLDMETQYF
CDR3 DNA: TGTGCCAGCTCACCAACCGGACTAGATATGGAGACCCAGTACTTC

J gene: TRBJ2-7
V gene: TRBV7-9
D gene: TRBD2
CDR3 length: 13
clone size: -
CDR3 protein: CASSRGGRYEQYF
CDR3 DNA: TGTGCCAGCTCCCGGGGGGGGCGCTACGAGCAGTACTTC

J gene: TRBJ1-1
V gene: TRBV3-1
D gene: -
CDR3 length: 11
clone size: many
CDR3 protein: CASRSGTEAFF
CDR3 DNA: TGTGCCAGCAGATCTGGCACTGAAGCTTTCTTT

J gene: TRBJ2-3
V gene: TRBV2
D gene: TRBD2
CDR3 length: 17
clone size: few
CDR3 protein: CASSERLAGSFTDTQYF
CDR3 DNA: TGTGCCAGCAGTGAACGACTAGCGGGGTCATTCACAGATACGCAGTATTTT

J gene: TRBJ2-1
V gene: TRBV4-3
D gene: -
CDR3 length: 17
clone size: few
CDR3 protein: CASSRTHSSAIYNEQFF
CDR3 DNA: TGCGCCAGCAGCCGGACCCACTCTAGCGCGATATACAATGAGCAGTTCTTC

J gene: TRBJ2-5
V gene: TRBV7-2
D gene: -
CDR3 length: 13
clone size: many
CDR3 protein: CASGGRDGETQYF
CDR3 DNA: TGTGCCAGCGGCGGCAGGGATGGGGAGACCCAGTACTTC

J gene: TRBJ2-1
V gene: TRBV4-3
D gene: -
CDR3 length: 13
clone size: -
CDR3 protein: CASSQDLGNEQFF
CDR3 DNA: TGCGCCAGCAGCCAAGATCTTGGCAATGAGCAGTTCTTC

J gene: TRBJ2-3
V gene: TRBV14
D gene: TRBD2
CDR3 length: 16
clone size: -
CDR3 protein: CASSQVRRGRGDTQYF
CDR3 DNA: TGTGCCAGCAGCCAAGTACGACGGGGGAGGGGAGATACGCAGTATTTT

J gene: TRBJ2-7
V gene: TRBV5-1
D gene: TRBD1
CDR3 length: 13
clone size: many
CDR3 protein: CASSPGTGHEQYF
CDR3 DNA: TGCGCCAGCAGCCCCGGGACAGGCCACGAGCAGTACTTC

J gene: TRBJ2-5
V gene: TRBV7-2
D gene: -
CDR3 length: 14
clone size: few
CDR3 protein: CASSLFEAQETQYF
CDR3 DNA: TGTGCCAGCAGCTTATTTGAGGCCCAAGAGACCCAGTACTTC

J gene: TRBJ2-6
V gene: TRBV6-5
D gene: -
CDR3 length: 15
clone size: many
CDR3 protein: CASSYWYSGANVLTF
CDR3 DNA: TGTGCCAGCAGTTATTGGTACTCTGGGGCCAACGTCCTGACTTTC

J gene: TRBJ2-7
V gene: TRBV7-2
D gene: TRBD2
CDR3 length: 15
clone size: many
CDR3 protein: CASRTSDFSSYEQYF
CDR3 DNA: TGTGCCAGCAGGACTAGCGATTTTAGCTCCTACGAGCAGTACTTC

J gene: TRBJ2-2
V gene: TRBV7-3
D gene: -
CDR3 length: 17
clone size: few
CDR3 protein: CASSPYRQELNTGELFF
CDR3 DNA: TGTGCCAGCAGCCCTTACCGACAGGAACTGAACACCGGGGAGCTGTTTTTT

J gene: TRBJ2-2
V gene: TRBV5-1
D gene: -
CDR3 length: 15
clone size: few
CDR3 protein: CASSSFGGRDGELFF
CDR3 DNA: TGCGCCAGCAGCTCCTTTGGGGGGCGCGACGGGGAGCTGTTTTTT

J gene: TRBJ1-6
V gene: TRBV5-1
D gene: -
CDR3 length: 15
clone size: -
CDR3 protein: CASSLVAANNSPLHF
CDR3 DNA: TGCGCCAGCAGCTTGGTGGCAGCGAATAATTCACCCCTCCACTTT

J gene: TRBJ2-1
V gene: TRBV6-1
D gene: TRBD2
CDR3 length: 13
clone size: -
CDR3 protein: CASSGVGLAEQFF
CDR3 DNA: TGTGCCAGCAGTGGGGTCGGACTAGCCGAGCAGTTCTTC

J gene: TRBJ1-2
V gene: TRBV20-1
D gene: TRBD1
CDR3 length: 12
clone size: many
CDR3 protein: CSARGGANGYTF
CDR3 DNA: TGCAGTGCCAGAGGGGGCGCCAATGGCTACACCTTC

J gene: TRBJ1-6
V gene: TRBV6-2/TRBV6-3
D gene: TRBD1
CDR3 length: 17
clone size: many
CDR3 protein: CASSTDRGAAYNSPLHF
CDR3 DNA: TGTGCCAGCAGCACTGACAGGGGAGCCGCCTATAATTCACCCCTCCACTTT

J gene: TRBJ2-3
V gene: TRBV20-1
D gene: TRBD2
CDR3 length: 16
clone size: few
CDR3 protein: CSAPGVAGGPSDTQYF
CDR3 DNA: TGCAGTGCTCCCGGGGTAGCGGGGGGGCCGAGCGATACGCAGTATTTT

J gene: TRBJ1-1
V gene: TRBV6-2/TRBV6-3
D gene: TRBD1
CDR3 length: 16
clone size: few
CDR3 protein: CASRLTGKYPNTEAFF
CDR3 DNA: TGTGCCAGCAGATTGACAGGGAAGTATCCGAACACTGAAGCTTTCTTT

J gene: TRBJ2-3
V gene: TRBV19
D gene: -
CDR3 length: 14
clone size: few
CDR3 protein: CASSTSDLGDTQYF
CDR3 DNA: TGTGCCAGTAGTACCTCGGACCTGGGAGATACGCAGTATTTT

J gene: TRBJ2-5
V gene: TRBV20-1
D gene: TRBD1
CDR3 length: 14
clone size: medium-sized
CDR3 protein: CSARGTGQRETQYF
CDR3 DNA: TGCAGTGCTAGGGGGACAGGGCAGAGGGAGACCCAGTACTTC

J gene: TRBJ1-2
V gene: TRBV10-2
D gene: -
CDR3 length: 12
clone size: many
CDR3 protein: CASSELAYGYTF
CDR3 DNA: TGCGCCAGCAGTGAGCTAGCCTATGGCTACACCTTC

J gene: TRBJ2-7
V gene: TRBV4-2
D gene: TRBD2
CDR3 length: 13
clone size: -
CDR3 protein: CASSFQGGYEQYF
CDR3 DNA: TGTGCCAGCAGTTTCCAGGGAGGGTACGAGCAGTACTTC

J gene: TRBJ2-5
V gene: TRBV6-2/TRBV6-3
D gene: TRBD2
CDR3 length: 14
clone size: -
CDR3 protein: CASRLAGGKETQYF
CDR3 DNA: TGTGCCTCCAGACTAGCGGGGGGCAAAGAGACCCAGTACTTC

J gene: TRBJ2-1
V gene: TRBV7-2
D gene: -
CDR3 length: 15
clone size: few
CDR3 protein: CASIPAGLQVNEQFF
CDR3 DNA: TGTGCCAGCATCCCCGCCGGACTTCAAGTTAATGAGCAGTTCTTC

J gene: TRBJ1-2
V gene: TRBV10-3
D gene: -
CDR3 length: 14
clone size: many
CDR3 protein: CATTDGGGLYGYTF
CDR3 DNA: TGTGCCACCACCGATGGTGGGGGACTCTATGGCTACACCTTC

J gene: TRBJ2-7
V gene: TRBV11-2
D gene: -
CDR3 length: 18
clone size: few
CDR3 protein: CASSPELRGARGNYEQYF
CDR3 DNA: TGTGCCAGCAGCCCAGAGCTCCGAGGGGCCCGAGGCAACTACGAGCAGTACTTC

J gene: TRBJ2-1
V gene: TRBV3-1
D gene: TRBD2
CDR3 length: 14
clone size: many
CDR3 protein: CASSWTSGDNEQFF
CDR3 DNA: TGTGCCAGCAGCTGGACTAGCGGGGACAATGAGCAGTTCTTC

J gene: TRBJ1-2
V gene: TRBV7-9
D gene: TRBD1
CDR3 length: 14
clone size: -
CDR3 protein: CASSLGQGAYGYTF
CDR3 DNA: TGTGCCAGCAGCTTAGGACAGGGGGCTTATGGCTACACCTTC

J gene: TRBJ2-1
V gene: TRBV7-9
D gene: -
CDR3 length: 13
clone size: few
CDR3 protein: CASSLEGFMEQFF
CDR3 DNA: TGTGCCAGCAGCTTAGAGGGCTTCATGGAGCAGTTCTTC

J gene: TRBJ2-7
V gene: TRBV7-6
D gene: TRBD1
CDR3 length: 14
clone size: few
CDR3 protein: CASSSRDRVHEQYF
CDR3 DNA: TGTGCCAGCAGCTCCCGGGACAGGGTCCACGAGCAGTACTTC

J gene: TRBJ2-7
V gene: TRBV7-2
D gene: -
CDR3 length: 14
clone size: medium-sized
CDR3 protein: CASSNRDTWSGQYF
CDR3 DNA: TGTGCCAGCAGCAACCGGGACACGTGGTCGGGGCAGTACTTC

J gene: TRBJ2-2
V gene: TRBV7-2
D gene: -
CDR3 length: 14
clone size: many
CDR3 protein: CASSLVGMGGELFF
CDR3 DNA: TGTGCCAGCAGCTTAGTGGGGATGGGCGGGGAGCTGTTTTTT

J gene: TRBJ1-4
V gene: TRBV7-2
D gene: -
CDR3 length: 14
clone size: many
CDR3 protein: CASSLGGLREKLFF
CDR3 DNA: TGTGCCAGCAGCTTAGGGGGGCTTAGGGAAAAACTGTTTTTT

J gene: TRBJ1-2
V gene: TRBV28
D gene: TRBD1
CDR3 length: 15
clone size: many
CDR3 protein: CASSPPTGINYGYTF
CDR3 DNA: TGTGCCAGCAGTCCACCGACAGGGATAAACTATGGCTACACCTTC

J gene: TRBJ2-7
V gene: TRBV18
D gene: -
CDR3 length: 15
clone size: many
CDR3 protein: CASSPNTGPPYEQYF
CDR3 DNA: TGTGCCAGCTCACCGAACACTGGGCCCCCCTACGAGCAGTACTTC

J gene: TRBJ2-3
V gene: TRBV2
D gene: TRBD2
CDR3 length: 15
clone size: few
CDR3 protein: CARDSLAGGHETQYF
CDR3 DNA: TGTGCCAGGGACTCCCTAGCGGGGGGGCATGAGACGCAGTATTTT

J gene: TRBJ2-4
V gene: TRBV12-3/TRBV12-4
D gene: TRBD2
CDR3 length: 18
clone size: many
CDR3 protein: CASSPRSSGGAPKNIQYF
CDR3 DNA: TGTGCCAGCAGTCCCCGGAGTAGCGGGGGGGCGCCCAAAAACATTCAGTACTTC

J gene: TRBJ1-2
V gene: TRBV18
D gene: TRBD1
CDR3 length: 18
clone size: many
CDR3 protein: CASSPVSLGTGLDYGYTF
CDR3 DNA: TGTGCCAGCTCACCAGTCTCTTTAGGGACAGGGTTGGACTATGGCTACACCTTC

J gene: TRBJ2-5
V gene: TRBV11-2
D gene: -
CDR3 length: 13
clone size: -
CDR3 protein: CASSWGLQETQYF
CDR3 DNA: TGTGCCAGCAGCTGGGGGCTCCAAGAGACCCAGTACTTC

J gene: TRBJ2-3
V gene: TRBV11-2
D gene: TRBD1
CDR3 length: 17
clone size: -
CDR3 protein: CASSFGNRGRSTDTQYF
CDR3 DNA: TGTGCCAGCAGCTTCGGTAACAGGGGGCGATCCACAGATACGCAGTATTTT

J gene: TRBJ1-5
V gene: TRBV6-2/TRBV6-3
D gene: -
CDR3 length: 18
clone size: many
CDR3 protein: CATLLRGNLHNSNQPQHF
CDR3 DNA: TGTGCCACTCTACTGCGGGGGAACTTACATAATAGCAATCAGCCCCAGCATTTT

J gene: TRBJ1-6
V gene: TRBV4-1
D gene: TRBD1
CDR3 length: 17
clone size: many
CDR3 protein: CASSQARGGADNSPLHF
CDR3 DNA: TGCGCCAGCAGCCAAGCCCGAGGGGGCGCCGATAATTCACCCCTCCACTTT

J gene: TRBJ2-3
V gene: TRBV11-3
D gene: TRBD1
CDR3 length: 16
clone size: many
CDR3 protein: CASSLGTGNYADTQYF
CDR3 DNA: TGTGCCAGCAGCTTAGGGACAGGGAACTACGCAGATACGCAGTATTTT

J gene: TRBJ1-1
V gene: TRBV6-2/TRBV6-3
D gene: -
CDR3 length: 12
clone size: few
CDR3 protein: CASSLAVGEAFF
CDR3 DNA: TGTGCCAGCAGTCTGGCAGTAGGTGAAGCTTTCTTT

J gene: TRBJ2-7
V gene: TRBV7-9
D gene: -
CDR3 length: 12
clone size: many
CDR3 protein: CASSLQGYEQYF
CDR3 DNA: TGTGCCAGCAGCTTACAGGGCTACGAGCAGTACTTC

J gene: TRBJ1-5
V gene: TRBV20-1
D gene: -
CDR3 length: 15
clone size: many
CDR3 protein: CSSSPGAISNQPQHF
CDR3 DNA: TGCAGTAGTTCGCCGGGGGCAATTAGCAATCAGCCCCAGCATTTT

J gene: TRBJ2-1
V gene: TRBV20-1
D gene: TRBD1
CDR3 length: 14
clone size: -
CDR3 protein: CSASRDRAYNEQFF
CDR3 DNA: TGCAGTGCTAGTCGGGACAGGGCCTACAATGAGCAGTTCTTC

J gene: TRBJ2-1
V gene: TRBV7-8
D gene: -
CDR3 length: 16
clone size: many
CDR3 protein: CASSLKPGPSYNEQFF
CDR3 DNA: TGTGCCAGCAGCTTAAAGCCGGGACCCTCCTACAATGAGCAGTTCTTC

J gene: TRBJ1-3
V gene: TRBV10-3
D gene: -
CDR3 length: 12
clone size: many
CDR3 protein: CAINPSGNTIYF
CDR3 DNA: TGTGCCATCAACCCTTCTGGAAACACCATATATTTT

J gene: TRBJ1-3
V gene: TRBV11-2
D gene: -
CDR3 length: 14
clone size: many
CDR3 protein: CASSHGGLGNTIYF
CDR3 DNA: TGTGCCAGCAGCCATGGGGGCTTAGGAAACACCATATATTTT

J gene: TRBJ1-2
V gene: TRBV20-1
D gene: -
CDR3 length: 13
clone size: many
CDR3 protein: CSANILGLYGYTF
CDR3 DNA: TGCAGTGCCAACATCCTTGGCCTCTATGGCTACACCTTC

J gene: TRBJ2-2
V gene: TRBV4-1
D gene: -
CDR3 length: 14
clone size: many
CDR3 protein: CASSQRNRAGELFF
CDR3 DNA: TGCGCCAGCAGCCAAAGGAACAGGGCCGGGGAGCTGTTTTTT

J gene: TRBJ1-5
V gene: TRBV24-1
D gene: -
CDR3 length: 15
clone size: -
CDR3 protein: CATSDTGTPNQPQHF
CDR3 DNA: TGTGCCACCAGTGACACCGGGACACCAAATCAGCCCCAGCATTTT

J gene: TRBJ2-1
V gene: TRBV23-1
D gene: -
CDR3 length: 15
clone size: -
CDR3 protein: CASSQRRRTYNEQFF
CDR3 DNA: TGCGCCAGCAGTCAACGGCGGAGGACCTACAATGAGCAGTTCTTC